Presented here are 13 T cell receptor beta chains from one specimen sequenced in a study of human T cells and chemical hapten exposure. TCRdb independently ran MiXCR on the RACE reads; one entry per CDR3 protein. The sample records fewer than 85,000 distinct CDR3 sequences, about 9% being singletons. Noted time point: healthy volunteer bleed at 6 weeks. It was from unfractionated whole blood that total RNA was extracted. Material for sequencing was whole blood. The receptor source for this set is a male donor in good health. Some clones in this sample may be carry-over from other donors' samples.

This clonotype was seen only a few times. The genes are TRBV29-1 and TRBJ1-5; tentative D call: TRBD1 (5 bases). The CDR3 spans 12 residues. V lost 5 bases and J lost 1, with 6 bases in between. Per germline, CDR1 SQVTM and CDR2 ANQGSEA. This CDR3 reads CSVRDSNQPQHF. The CDR3 DNA sequence: TGCAGCGTTAGGGACAGCAATCAGCCCCAGCATTTT.

The chain combines TRBV9 with TRBJ2-1, with 8 nucleotides matching TRBD2. Germline loops: CDR1 SGDLS, CDR2 YYNGEE. The J segment lost 7 bases and the V segment lost 4 bases, leaving 7 bases of the junction unmatched. This CDR3 has 14 residues. The chain's CDR3 is CASSYGGGGNEQFF. The CDR3 DNA reads TGTGCCAGCAGCTACGGGGGGGGTGGGAATGAGCAGTTCTTC.

This clonotype was seen many times. V is TRBV4-1 and J is TRBJ1-1, with a weak D call TRBD1 (5 bases). This CDR3 contains 14 residues. Germline loops: CDR1 MGHRA, CDR2 YSYEKL. V was cut by 3 bases and J by 5 bases, with 13 bases left in between. The CDR3 loop is CASSHSGSGTEAFF. DNA of the CDR3: TGCGCCAGCAGCCACTCAGGGTCGGGTACTGAAGCTTTCTTT.

This chain connects TRBV21-1 to TRBJ1-4; the listed D gene, TRBD1, was not tested against the DNA. TRBV21-1 is shown as a pseudogene. The CDR3 is made up of 17 amino acids. The CDR3 spells CASSKGVRNRVGEKLFF. The CDR3 region has the DNA TGTGCCAGCAGCAAAGGAGTGCGGAACAGGGTTGGAGAAAAACTGTTTTTT.

This clonotype was recorded at least ten times. V gene TRBV29-1 combines with J gene TRBJ2-1; D unclear. CDR3 length equals 15 residues. The germline V gene encodes CDR1 SQVTM and CDR2 ANQGSEA. The V gene lost 4 bases and the J gene lost 0 bases, with 13 bases spanning the gap. The CDR3 DNA sequence: TGCAGCGTTGGTGGTAGGGTGAGCTCCTACAATGAGCAGTTCTTC. Protein product: CSVGGRVSSYNEQFF.

This clonotype was detected a few times. The gene calls are TRBV20-1 and TRBJ2-3; 10 bases fit TRBD2. Trimming cost V 2 bases and J 2 bases; bases outside gene matches: 10. The CDR3 extends over 17 amino acids. Looked up from germline, CDR1 is DFQATT and CDR2 is SNEGSKA (reference sequence). The CDR3 nucleotides read TGCAGTGCTAGAAGGGCTAGCGGGAGTGGGACCACAGATACGCAGTATTTT. It codes for CSARRASGSGTTDTQYF.

The chain combines TRBV6-5 with TRBJ2-7, with a weak D call TRBD2 (6 bases). The CDR3 sequence is 16 residues long. Germline V gives CDR1 MNHEY, CDR2 SVGAGI. Trimming pared 2 bases from V and 2 bases from J, leaving 16 bases between. The CDR3 DNA reads TGTGCCAGCAGTTACGATGGCGGGATAACTCCCTACGAGCAGTACTTC. Translated: CASSYDGGITPYEQYF.

The chain combines TRBV5-1 with TRBJ1-3; D remains ambiguous. There are 15 residues in the CDR3. The V end lost 0 bases, the J end lost 0 bases, and 7 bases lay between the germline ends. The germline gives CDR1 SGHRS, CDR2 YFSETQ. This chain's CDR3 is CASSLGDNSGNTIYF. The CDR3 nucleotides are TGCGCCAGCAGCTTGGGTGACAACTCTGGAAACACCATATATTTT.

This chain connects TRBV14 to TRBJ1-2; D might be TRBD1 (6 bases). CDR1 and CDR2 from the germline V gene are SGHDN and FVKESK. This CDR3 region has 14 residues. The V and J ends lost 7 bases and 0 bases respectively, with 12 bases between them. CDR3: CASTSTGANYGYTF. The CDR3 DNA is TGTGCCAGCACATCGACAGGAGCTAACTATGGCTACACCTTC.

There are many counts of this clonotype. The J gene is TRBJ2-1, the V gene TRBV5-6; unclear D gene. Germline V gene lookup returns CDR1 SGHDT and CDR2 YYEEEE. The CDR3 covers 16 residues. V was shortened by 0 bases and J by 0 bases, with 10 bases between the two germline ends. The chain's CDR3 is CASSLEPGSSYNEQFF. As DNA, the CDR3 is TGTGCCAGCAGCTTGGAACCGGGTAGCTCCTACAATGAGCAGTTCTTC.

The V call is TRBV4-3, the J call TRBJ2-1; 11 bases agree with TRBD2. The CDR3 extends over 18 amino acids. The V and J ends lost 1 base and 5 bases, in that order; junction bases with no gene match: 10. CDR1 and CDR2 (germline): LGHNA, YSLEER. The DNA for the CDR3 is TGCGCCAGCAGCCAAGGGTTTAATAGCGGGGGGGGTGACAATGAGCAGTTCTTC. Amino acids: CASSQGFNSGGGDNEQFF.

The chain combines TRBV7-2 with TRBJ1-5; the D gene is possibly TRBD1 (6 bases). The CDR3 is made up of 17 amino acids. The germline V and J ends were trimmed by 5 bases and 0 bases, with 17 bases remaining between them. Germline-derived CDR1 and CDR2 are SGHTA and FQGNSA. CDR3 nucleotide sequence: TGTGCCAGCAGCGGGGATTTGGGGGCTCATAGCAATCAGCCCCAGCATTTT. Residues: CASSGDLGAHSNQPQHF.

This clonotype has ten or more counts. V usage is TRBV29-1 and J usage is TRBJ1-1; D is perhaps TRBD1 (6 bases). This CDR3 contains 17 residues. Germline values: CDR1 SQVTM, CDR2 ANQGSEA. Trimming took 1 base from V and 1 from J, leaving 19 bases between them. DNA for the CDR3: TGCAGCGTTGAAGTTTGGAGCAGGGGAAATGAGAACACTGAAGCTTTCTTT. Translated, it gives CSVEVWSRGNENTEAFF. Full variable domain (missing parts from reference TRBV29-1 and TRBJ1-1): SAVISQKPSRDICQRGTSLTIQCQVDSQVTMMFWYRQQPGQSLTLIATANQGSEATYESGFVIDKFPISRPNLTFSTLTVSNMSPEDSSIYLCSVEVWSRGNENTEAFFGQGTRLTVV.